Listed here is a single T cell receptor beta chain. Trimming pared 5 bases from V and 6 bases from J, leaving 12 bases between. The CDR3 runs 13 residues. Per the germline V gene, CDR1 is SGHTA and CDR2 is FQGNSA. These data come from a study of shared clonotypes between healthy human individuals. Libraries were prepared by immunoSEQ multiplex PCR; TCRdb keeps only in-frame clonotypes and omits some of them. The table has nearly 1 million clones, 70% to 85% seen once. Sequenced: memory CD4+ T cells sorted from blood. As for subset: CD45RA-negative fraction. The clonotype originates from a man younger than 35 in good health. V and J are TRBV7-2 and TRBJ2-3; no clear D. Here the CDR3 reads CASSASTRDTQYF. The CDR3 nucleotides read TGTGCCAGCAGCGCAAGTACCCGGGATACGCAGTATTTT.